The T cell receptor (beta chain) described here comes from a study of blood T cells in healthy people across ages. The total RNA that was extracted per sample amounted to at least 5.5 micrograms. PCR was performed a second time for about 6 to 11 cycles using a sample-barcoded 5' primer and a J-beta primer mix. Each CDR3 protein gets one entry after TCRdb re-called the 5' RACE reads with MiXCR. The sample has 250,000 to 300,000 distinct CDR3 sequences, 25% to 30% seen once. The CDR3 sequence is 16 residues long. In germline, CDR1 is MDHEN, CDR2 SYDVKM. Sequencing used blood. This rearrangement joins TRBV28 to TRBJ2-5; a possible D gene is TRBD1 (7 bases). The DNA end is a closer match to TRBJ2-1, so the J assignment may be wrong. This clonotype originated in a woman aged 70 to 79 in good health. CDR3 amino acids: CASTKAGAGRGIEQFF. DNA of the CDR3: TGTGCCAGCACCAAAGCGGGCGCAGGCAGGGGGATTGAGCAGTTCTTC.